This T cell receptor beta chain stems from a study of CXCR3-negative and CXCR3-positive naive CD8 T cells. General study findings and limits: Comparably high diversity marked both naive subsets, whereas memory CD8+ cells had much lower diversity.

The CDR3 loop spans 11 amino acids. Germline V lookup: CDR1 SGDLS, CDR2 YYNGEE. 5' RACE that incorporated UMI labels was used to prepare the TRB cDNA libraries. TCRdb re-called the 5' RACE reads; one entry per CDR3 protein, DNA not given. Its table lists 70,000 to 100,000 distinct CDR3 sequences. Concerning this clonotype: Antigen specificity is unknown.

The chain recombines TRBV9 with TRBJ2-3. Sequenced: naive CXCR3- CD8+ T cells from blood. Subset in this sample: CD45RO-CCR7+CD27+CD95- naive CD8+ T cells lacking CXCR3 (TNR3-). The receptor's source is a human donor in good health. Some clones in this sample may be carry-over from other donors' samples. CDR3 residues: CASSEGDTQYF.